Listed below are T cell receptor beta chains from one sample, sequenced in a study of identical twins. TCRdb re-called the 5' RACE reads with MiXCR, one entry per CDR3 protein. Of some 690,000 distinct CDR3 sequences listed, around 20% were seen once; the top ten hold 4% to 4.5%. The sample was also reused in another study, on T cells expressing NK-cell markers.

The sequenced material came from PBMCs. These receptors originate from a woman younger than 35 in good health. The CDR3 runs from the conserved cysteine through the conserved F or W. Some rows mark clone size as missing; the rest say once, few, many or name a class of expanded clone.

abundance	v_gene	CDR3aa
.	TRBV11-2	CASSLYREKGNEQFF
few	TRBV28	CASSPRPTGSNEQFF
.	TRBV20-1	CSASHLAGYSYEQYF
few	TRBV15	CATSRPGQGDEKLFF
.	TRBV29-1	CSVWQGTQHF
.	TRBV6-1	CAGRPMGNQPQHF
few	TRBV15	CATSSGRTYTGELFF
many	TRBV20-1	CSARGLGTAEAFF
many	TRBV20-1	CSAWGDSLNYGYTF
few	TRBV10-3	CAISDPGTLENTGELFF
few	TRBV18	CASSPGGFNYEQYF
.	TRBV9	CASSATTGSEQYF
few	TRBV2	CASRRTSGRADTQYF
.	TRBV15	CATSRDLSNEQYF
.	TRBV12-3/TRBV12-4	CASSFVYSPLHF
.	TRBV5-1	CASRGGEGTEAFF
few	TRBV5-1	CASRSWGTNNEQFF
few	TRBV7-8	CASSLSRPNYGYTF
.	TRBV6-1	CASRVGGGGLYEQYF
.	TRBV4-2	CASSQDERTGGEGYTF
.	TRBV12-3/TRBV12-4	CASSPIDRPLAKNIQYF
many	TRBV20-1	CSARPYTDTQYF
.	TRBV10-3	CAISEDGTSAYEQYF
.	TRBV12-3/TRBV12-4	CASTLWGSFEQYF
many	TRBV20-1	CSASQGGDQETQYF
.	TRBV20-1	CSGWGRSSYNEQFF
few	TRBV6-2/TRBV6-3	CASSYSTRGSADTQYF